This TCR beta chain comes out of a study of beta chain features in type 1 diabetes. Study-level points and caveats: Shorter TCRB CDR3s, moderately but significantly so, were found in Type 1 diabetes patients in all four CD4+ subsets.

From germline, CDR1 is MDHEN and CDR2 SYDVKM. Deletions cut 4 bases from V and 0 bases from J, with 13 bases between. This CDR3 has 15 residues. Of the isolated RNA, all was reverse transcribed, and so the sequenced material was expressed TCRB transcripts. Using immunoSEQ multiplex PCR, the repertoire was profiled, and TCRdb retains in-frame clones only, with some absent. The sample has around 300,000 clones, around 10% seen once. Details on this clone: The target antigen is unknown.

Material for sequencing was naive CD4+ T cells from blood. The clonotype comes from a woman aged 25 to 45 in good health. The chain is built from TRBV28 and TRBJ2-7, with D possibly matching TRBD2 (5 bases). The CDR3 nucleotides read TGTGCCAGCAGTTGGGAGTCTCAGGCCTCCTACGAGCAGTACTTC. As protein: CASSWESQASYEQYF.